This T cell receptor beta chain came from a study of regulatory T cells in long-lasting Graves disease. For the study at large: Recently diagnosed Graves' patients had received antithyroid drugs for under 3 months. Study outcomes and limitations: Accuracy might have suffered from few samples. The TCR repertoire of persistent Graves' patients was less diverse than that of newly diagnosed ones.

Trimming took 4 bases from V and 8 from J; bases not matched to a gene: 11. The CDR3 runs 14 residues. Germline V gene data show CDR1 as SGHRS and CDR2 as YFSETQ. Stated time point: newly diagnosed GD, antithyroid drugs for less than 3 months. Extracted PBMC RNA gave rise to the TCR library. In the case of this clonotype: Its antigen remains unknown.

Sequencing libraries for TCR beta were prepared with iRepertoire HTBI primers and Arm-PCR of CDR3 regions. Each CDR3 protein gets one entry after TCRdb re-called the multiplex PCR reads with MiXCR. The sample includes about 320,000 distinct CDR3 sequences, 15% to 20% of them seen just once. The receptor's source is a female donor with Graves disease. Source: peripheral blood mononuclear cells (PBMCs), taken at new diagnosis, from a patient treated with antithyroid drugs. The V call is TRBV5-1, the J call TRBJ1-2; 7 bases are a match to TRBD1. The CDR3 is CASSIGTASMGYTF. Here the CDR3 DNA reads TGCGCCAGCAGCATCGGGACAGCCTCTATGGGCTACACCTTC.